The source of this T cell receptor beta chain is a study of Ad26.COV2.S vaccination and SARS-CoV-2 variants. Study background: The donor belonged to the COV1001 Ad26.COV2.S trial arm. Ad26.COV2.S, an intramuscular injection, was given once or twice 56 days apart.

Comment on this clone: The antigen remains unidentified.

Documented treatment: around 19 received Ad26.COV2.S at low or high dose, single or two shots; 5 received placebo; per-sample allocation not given. The study sampled participants on day 63 after the first vaccine or placebo injection. Its platform was an Ad26 vector, and its expressed antigen was Wuhan-strain SARS-CoV-2 spike. Sequenced by immunoSEQ multiplex PCR; TCRdb stores in-frame clones only, minus some. The sample holds a few hundred thousand clones, about four fifths seen once. The ends were cut back, 4 bases at V and 10 bases at J, with 14 bases in the middle. Germline lookup yields CDR1 MNHEY and CDR2 SMNVEV (reference sequence). CDR3 length equals 13 residues. Study-wide results and limits: The TCR breadth and depth analyses may have understated or missed part of the total T cell responses.

The V call is TRBV27, the J call TRBJ2-1; the D gene is possibly TRBD2 (6 bases). This sample comprised peripheral blood, obtained in a trial of Ad26.COV2.S vaccine versus placebo. This sequence was found in a person between 18 and 65 years old who received the Ad26.COV2.S COVID-19 vaccine or a placebo. In DNA, the CDR3 is TGTGCCAGCAGTTCCCGGGACTCCGAGGAGCAGTTCTTC. Translating gives CASSSRDSEEQFF.